This entry lists 3 T cell receptor beta chains sequenced from one sample in a study of beta chain features in type 1 diabetes. The isolated RNA, all of it, was reverse transcribed, so expressed TCRB transcripts were what got sequenced. Repertoires were generated with immunoSEQ multiplex PCR, while TCRdb's copy carries only in-frame clones and drops some. The sample has 25,000 or so clones, roughly 69% seen once. Input material: Tregs from blood. The receptors derive from a woman aged 40 to 50 in good health.

The chain has TRBV27 and TRBJ2-5; 12 bases map to TRBD2. CDR3 length: 15 amino acids. Germline CDR1 reads MNHEY; CDR2 reads SMNVEV (reference sequence). V was pared by 6 bases and J by 5 bases, with 7 bases of the junction left unmatched. CDR3 in amino acids: CASRTLAGGLETQYF. For the CDR3, the DNA is TGTGCCAGCAGAACTCTAGCGGGGGGGCTTGAGACCCAGTACTTC.

A few counts support this clone. A read error may account for a junction end that differs from germline. V is TRBV5-1 and J is TRBJ1-5; 9 positions agree with TRBD1. Germline V gives CDR1 SGHRS, CDR2 YFSETQ. CDR3 size: 14 residues. This CDR3 is CASSSTGGNQPQHF. CDR3 coding DNA: TGCGCCAGCAGCTCTACAGGGGGCAACCAGCCCCAGCATTTT.

V usage is TRBV7-2 and J usage is TRBJ2-3; 7 bases are a match to TRBD1. This CDR3 comprises 13 residues. The germline V gene encodes CDR1 SGHTA and CDR2 FQGNSA. V was pared by 4 bases and J by 6 bases, with 4 bases of the junction left unmatched. This CDR3 is CASSYDRVDTQYF. CDR3 coding DNA: TGTGCCAGCAGCTACGACAGGGTTGATACGCAGTATTTT. The complete variable domain, with remaining parts taken from reference TRBV7-2 and TRBJ2-3, reads GAGVSQSPSNKVTEKGKDVELRCDPISGHTALYWYRQSLGQGLEFLIYFQGNSAPDKSGLPSDRFSAERTGGSVSTLTIQRTQQEDSAVYLCASSYDRVDTQYFGPGTRLTVL.